The 21 T cell receptor beta chains below all came from one sample that was sequenced in a study of neurological immune-mediated disorders. Via MiXCR, TCRdb re-called the 5' RACE reads, giving one row per CDR3 protein. The data show around 13,000 distinct CDR3 sequences, 7% seen once. The specimen was CD8+ T cells from blood. The receptors stem from a woman aged 40 to 49 in good health.

This clonotype showed up many times. The chain has TRBV27 and TRBJ2-3; perhaps TRBD1 as D (6 bases). In germline, CDR1 is MNHEY, CDR2 SMNVEV (reference sequence). The CDR3 totals 16 residues. V lost 4 bases, J lost 0 bases, and 14 bases lay in between. Here the CDR3 reads CASSSPRTDSTDTQYF. The CDR3 coding sequence is TGTGCCAGCAGTTCCCCAAGGACAGACAGCACAGATACGCAGTATTTT.

This clonotype was observed many times. CDR3 sequence: CSARDPQSVGAEAFF. The CDR3 region has the DNA TGCAGTGCTAGAGACCCCCAGAGTGTTGGTGCTGAAGCTTTCTTT. The rearrangement joins TRBV20-1 to TRBJ1-1, with D unclear. CDR1 is DFQATT and CDR2 is SNEGSKA in the germline V gene (reference sequence). The CDR3 loop spans 15 amino acids. V gave up 0 bases and J gave up 6 bases, with 17 bases separating them.

At least ten counts were recorded for this clonotype. V and J are TRBV2 and TRBJ2-3, with a possible D match to TRBD2 (5 bases). The CDR3 sequence is 16 residues long. Germline CDR1 SNHLY, CDR2 FYNNEI. V was shortened by 7 bases and J by 0 bases, with 17 bases between the two germline ends. CDR3 in amino acids: CASNDPGRPSTDTQYF. The CDR3, as DNA: TGTGCCAGCAACGACCCGGGAAGACCTAGCACAGATACGCAGTATTTT.

This clonotype was seen repeatedly, ten times or more. The chain has TRBV27 and TRBJ1-1; D remains unclear. Germline V gene sequence: CDR1 MNHEY, CDR2 SMNVEV (reference sequence). Trimming pared 2 bases from V and 0 bases from J, leaving 10 bases between. The CDR3 runs 15 residues. CDR3 loop: CASSLKGTLNTEAFF. CDR3 bases: TGTGCCAGCAGTTTAAAGGGCACCTTGAACACTGAAGCTTTCTTT.

For this clonotype: Since a much larger clone is just one base distant, this may be a read error. The V gene is TRBV2, the J gene TRBJ1-5; D gene unclear. Germline CDR1 and CDR2: SNHLY and FYNNEI. The CDR3 contains 14 residues. The DNA of the CDR3 is TGTGCCATCAGTGGCGAGGCCGAGACTCAGCCCCAGCATTTT. It codes for CAISGEAETQPQHF.

This clonotype was seen ten or more times. The chain carries TRBV10-2 and TRBJ1-2; D unresolved. V gave up 6 bases and J gave up 0 bases, with 17 bases separating them. The CDR3 totals 16 residues. Germline V gene data show CDR1 as WSHSY and CDR2 as SAAADI. CDR3 DNA sequence: TGCGCCAGCAGGGAATACTTGTTGCGGTCTAACTATGGCTACACCTTC. As protein: CASREYLLRSNYGYTF.

This clonotype was seen only a few times. The gene calls are TRBV5-1 and TRBJ2-3; possibly TRBD2 for D (7 bases). The V gene's germline CDR1 is SGHRS and CDR2 YFSETQ. V shed 4 bases and J shed 5 bases, with 20 bases lying between them. The CDR3 totals 16 residues. The CDR3 nucleotides read TGCGCCAGCAGCCCAGTGACAGGTGGGAGGGAAGATACGCAGTATTTT. Protein: CASSPVTGGREDTQYF.

This clonotype was observed many times. The CDR3 coding sequence is TGCGCCAGCAGCATGAGGACAGGGAAGGACGAGCAGTACTTC. It is translated as CASSMRTGKDEQYF. This chain uses TRBV5-1 with TRBJ2-7; 8 nucleotides line up with TRBD1. This CDR3 has 14 residues. The J segment lost 5 bases and the V segment lost 4 bases, leaving 8 bases of the junction unmatched. The V gene's germline CDR1 is SGHRS and CDR2 YFSETQ.

Ten or more counts support this clonotype. The chain carries TRBV9 and TRBJ2-3; 9 positions match TRBD2. Germline V gene lookup returns CDR1 SGDLS and CDR2 YYNGEE. This CDR3 contains 15 residues. V shed 2 bases and J 0 bases; nucleotides not matched to a gene: 1. The CDR3 protein is CASSVGLASTDTQYF. CDR3 nucleotide sequence: TGTGCCAGCAGCGTCGGACTAGCGAGCACAGATACGCAGTATTTT.

Notes on this clonotype: The DNA is omitted, as the CDR3 cannot be located on it reliably, and the CDR3 follows TCRdb's listing. The CDR3 loop is CASSFYICSAQLDNEQFF. The chain recombines TRBV7-3 with TRBJ2-1. The CDR3 totals 18 residues, both ends included. CDR1 SGHTA and CDR2 FQGTGA come from the germline V gene.

This clonotype came up many times. The rearrangement joins TRBV6-6 to TRBJ2-7; possibly TRBD1 for D (5 bases). Trimming removed 2 bases at V and 2 bases at J, with 7 bases between. Germline V gene lookup returns CDR1 MNHNY and CDR2 SVGAGI (reference sequence). CDR3 length: 13 amino acids. The CDR3, as DNA: TGTGCCAGCAGTTACACGGACACCTACGAGCAGTACTTC. Amino acid sequence: CASSYTDTYEQYF.

This clonotype appeared many times. V usage is TRBV2 and J usage is TRBJ2-2; 7 nucleotides match TRBD1. The germline CDR1 and CDR2 sequences are SNHLY and FYNNEI. J gave up 1 base and V 6 bases, and 5 bases lay outside the gene matches. There are 15 residues in the CDR3. The CDR3 loop is CASRERTGNTGELFF. The CDR3 DNA reads TGTGCCAGCAGAGAGAGGACAGGGAACACCGGGGAGCTGTTTTTT.

In its sample, this clonotype was seen many times. The chain has TRBV12-3 or TRBV12-4 and TRBJ2-5, with a weak D call TRBD1 (6 bases). V lost 5 bases, J lost 3 bases, and 13 bases lay in between. This CDR3 has 14 residues. This chain's CDR3 is CASSARDMEETQYF. CDR3 DNA: TGTGCCAGCAGTGCCCGGGACATGGAAGAGACCCAGTACTTC.

Ten or more counts support this clonotype. The V and J genes are TRBV12-3 or TRBV12-4 and TRBJ2-3; D not resolved. CDR3 length: 14 amino acids. Trimming removed 2 bases at V and 2 bases at J, with 8 bases between. The CDR3 DNA reads as TGTGCCAGCAGTTTATACCAAAACACAGATACGCAGTATTTT. Its translation is CASSLYQNTDTQYF.

At least ten counts were recorded for this clonotype. A much larger clone differs by one base, so this may be a read error. V is TRBV4-1 and J is TRBJ2-6; TRBD1 might be the D (6 bases). Germline CDR1 and CDR2: MGHRA and YSYEKL. The CDR3 has 14 residues. CDR3 residues: CASSQGAGANALTF. For the CDR3, the DNA is TGCGCCAGCAGCCAGGGGGCTGGGGCCAACGCCCTGACTTTC.

This clonotype was seen repeatedly, ten times or more. V and J are TRBV27 and TRBJ2-1; D unclear. Trimming removed 2 bases from V and 0 bases from J, with 11 bases in between. The CDR3 has 16 amino acids. The V gene's germline CDR1 is MNHEY and CDR2 SMNVEV (reference sequence). The chain's CDR3 is CASSLHPGVSYNEQFF. The DNA of the CDR3 is TGTGCCAGCAGTTTACATCCCGGTGTCTCCTACAATGAGCAGTTCTTC.

This clonotype was recorded many times. The chain joins TRBV2 to TRBJ1-1; D is perhaps TRBD1 (6 bases). Germline-derived CDR1 and CDR2 are SNHLY and FYNNEI. This CDR3 region has 12 residues. The germline V and J ends were trimmed by 5 bases and 6 bases, with 10 bases remaining between them. Here the CDR3 reads CASSTHRAEAFF. Written as DNA, the CDR3 is TGTGCCAGCAGTACCCACAGGGCTGAAGCTTTCTTT. The entire variable domain, with the rest obtained from reference TRBV2 and TRBJ1-1, is as follows: EPEVTQTPSHQVTQMGQEVILRCVPISNHLYFYWYRQILGQKVEFLVSFYNNEISEKSEIFDDQFSVERPDGSNFTLKIRSTKLEDSAMYFCASSTHRAEAFFGQGTRLTVV.

There are many counts of this clonotype. The chain recombines TRBV4-1 with TRBJ2-7; D is unclear. The CDR3 loop spans 13 amino acids. The V end lost 5 bases, the J end lost 1 base, and 9 bases lay between the germline ends. Germline CDR1 reads MGHRA; CDR2 reads YSYEKL. The chain's CDR3 is CASSSAASYEQYF. The CDR3 nucleotides read TGCGCCAGCAGCTCTGCCGCTTCCTACGAGCAGTACTTC.

This clonotype was seen ten or more times. The V and J genes are TRBV12-3 or TRBV12-4 and TRBJ1-3, with a possible D match to TRBD1 (6 bases). The CDR3 contains 14 residues. V lost 8 bases and J lost 2, with 13 bases in between. Written as DNA, the CDR3 is TGTGCCAGCCATCGGACAGAGGCTGGAAACACCATATATTTT. The encoded protein is CASHRTEAGNTIYF.

In its sample, this clonotype was seen many times. The rearrangement joins TRBV7-2 to TRBJ2-1; D is possibly TRBD2 (5 bases). The V gene lost 1 base and the J gene lost 5 bases, with 9 bases spanning the gap. The CDR3 totals 14 residues. Germline V gene sequence: CDR1 SGHTA, CDR2 FQGNSA. CDR3 sequence (DNA): TGTGCCAGCAGCTTAGACCCAGCGGACAATGAGCAGTTCTTC. It specifies CASSLDPADNEQFF. Using reference TRBV7-2 and TRBJ2-1 for the parts outside the CDR3, the full variable domain is GAGVSQSPSNKVTEKGKDVELRCDPISGHTALYWYRQSLGQGLEFLIYFQGNSAPDKSGLPSDRFSAERTGGSVSTLTIQRTQQEDSAVYLCASSLDPADNEQFFGPGTRLTVL.

The gene calls are TRBV4-1 and TRBJ1-6, with no clear D. The CDR3 contains 13 residues. Germline V gives CDR1 MGHRA, CDR2 YSYEKL. The CDR3 DNA reads TGCGCAAACAGCCAAGTACCCGGATCACCCCTCCACTTT. This sequence encodes CANSQVPGSPLHF.